This is a list of T cell receptor beta chains from one sample in a study of identical twins. TCRdb reprocessed the 5' RACE reads with MiXCR, giving one entry per CDR3 protein. This sample yields about 920,000 distinct CDR3 sequences, of which over 9% are seen a single time; roughly 1.5% belongs to the top ten. These data were also filed under a second study, of yellow fever vaccine responses in identical twins.

Sample: PBMCs. All receptors derive from a woman under 30 in good health. Each CDR3 is given without its conserved first and last residue. Clone size is not always given. Where it is, it says once, few, many or a class for expanded clones.

len	abundance	v_gene	j_gene	CDR3aa
12	once	TRBV25-1	TRBJ2-1	ASSERPLGNEQF
18	few	TRBV11-2	TRBJ2-2	ASSLVPWTSGIANTGELF
12	-	TRBV6-5	TRBJ2-7	ASSSPSRGYEQY
14	-	TRBV7-8	TRBJ2-3	ASSLDLAGSTDTQY
13	-	TRBV2	TRBJ2-1	ASRRDRGPYNEQF
13	few	TRBV6-5	TRBJ2-7	ASSYSGGHSYEQY
12	-	TRBV2	TRBJ1-5	ASMEGLGRQPQH
15	-	TRBV12-3/TRBV12-4	TRBJ1-5	ASSSHVRERGNQPQH
11	-	TRBV9	TRBJ1-2	ASSVVGWDGYT
10	few	TRBV20-1	TRBJ1-1	SARGRNTEAF
12	-	TRBV5-1	TRBJ2-1	ASSRTSSDNEQF
10	many	TRBV20-1	TRBJ2-1	SVEREHNEQF
14	-	TRBV7-6	TRBJ2-1	ASSTLLGSSYNEQF
13	-	TRBV28	TRBJ2-7	ASTILGAGTGEQY
14	few	TRBV20-1	TRBJ2-2	SARDRRQGKTGELF
12	many	TRBV12-3/TRBV12-4	TRBJ2-5	ASTPGQIQETQY
18	few	TRBV6-2/TRBV6-3	TRBJ2-1	ASSKVMGSSSGSSYNEQF
11	many	TRBV12-3/TRBV12-4	TRBJ2-5	ASSLALTGTSR
13	few	TRBV7-2	TRBJ2-1	ASSSNQGVYNEQF
12	many	TRBV7-9	TRBJ2-5	ASSSREIQETQY
12	many	TRBV12-3/TRBV12-4	TRBJ2-3	ASSLSQPTDTQY
14	few	TRBV12-3/TRBV12-4	TRBJ2-5	ASSFVVGGGQETQC
13	-	TRBV27	TRBJ1-2	ASALGGGANYGYT
17	-	TRBV12-3/TRBV12-4	TRBJ2-6	ASRPAHGTATSGANVLT
13	-	TRBV7-8	TRBJ2-1	ASSTGTARYNEQF
13	-	TRBV18	TRBJ2-1	ASSPPSGVLNEQF
12	-	TRBV28	TRBJ2-1	ASSTSDKHNEQF
14	few	TRBV7-2	TRBJ2-5	ASSLVLRGGQETQY
17	-	TRBV6-4	TRBJ2-1	ASWTLGTSGTSSYNEQF
12	few	TRBV19	TRBJ2-7	ASAPGPVSYEQY
14	-	TRBV4-1	TRBJ2-5	ASSQERTGGWETQY
14	-	TRBV12-3/TRBV12-4	TRBJ2-2	ASSTEEGAPSGELF
13	many	TRBV12-3/TRBV12-4	TRBJ2-3	ASTVGTSGGDTQY
12	many	TRBV12-3/TRBV12-4	TRBJ2-7	ASSRTGGVSEQY
14	-	TRBV5-6	TRBJ2-3	ASSLVVTSVTDTQY
16	few	TRBV12-3/TRBV12-4	TRBJ2-4	ASSLELRSSGVKNIQY
11	-	TRBV7-7	TRBJ2-3	ASSRDRRDTQY
14	once	TRBV11-3	TRBJ2-1	ASSLALAGGIVEQF
14	few	TRBV3-1	TRBJ2-3	ASSQDMGSNTDTQY
12	-	TRBV24-1	TRBJ2-2	AAAGSGRPGELF
11	many	TRBV3-1	TRBJ2-7	ASSQTGRYEQY
13	many	TRBV7-6	TRBJ2-5	ASSLGGGGQETQY
14	many	TRBV4-2	TRBJ2-1	ASSQDTSGSYNEQF
12	many	TRBV7-9	TRBJ1-2	ASSLHGLGYGYT
15	few	TRBV12-3/TRBV12-4	TRBJ2-2	ASSPVRGREVSGELF
12	-	TRBV18	TRBJ1-1	ASSPEVGGTEAF
11	-	TRBV4-1	TRBJ2-1	ASSQDSPNEQF
9	few	TRBV20-1	TRBJ2-1	SARRSYEQF
14	many	TRBV12-3/TRBV12-4	TRBJ1-4	ASRRQGVRTNEKLF
16	few	TRBV3-1	TRBJ1-2	ASSQISAGGTKVMGYT
10	many	TRBV12-3/TRBV12-4	TRBJ2-2	ASSRDTGELF
12	-	TRBV20-1	TRBJ2-1	SATSGRGSDEQF
13	-	TRBV29-1	TRBJ2-7	SVEDPGKASYEQY